This T cell receptor beta chain comes out of a study of blood T cell repertoires in COVID-19. The CDR3 is 15 residues long. Germline V CDR1 and CDR2: WSHSY, SAAADI. The V gene lost 6 bases and the J gene lost 2 bases, with 14 bases spanning the gap. Authors' analysis steps: Estimation of nucleated cell counts was performed using reference gene primer amplification. Repertoires were generated with immunoSEQ multiplex PCR, while TCRdb's copy carries only in-frame clones and drops some. V, J and clone size reflect that table, while D and trimming were determined from the DNA. This sample carries a few hundred thousand clones, around 90% of them seen once, and the ten largest clones take about 7.1%.

The chain is built from TRBV10-2 and TRBJ2-1; TRBD1 is a possible D gene (6 bases). The receptor was derived from a woman aged 65 to 85 with active or convalescent COVID-19. The source material was peripheral blood. CDR3 nucleotide sequence: TGCGCCAGCAGGGCACAGGGTAGAGCCTACAATGAGCAGTTCTTC. Its translation is CASRAQGRAYNEQFF.